The present T cell receptor beta chain was sequenced within a study of T cell responses to AZD1222 COVID-19 vaccine. Looking at the study overall: Second doses that came at about 4 or about 12 weeks were put together.

General study results and limits: Only a handful of AZD1222 recipients, more than 5 in all, had baseline seropositivity. Sampled repertoires all dated from after the peak T cell response. The donor group comprised mostly white British people and more females; the analysis possibly underestimated clonal diversity.

Only in-frame clones appear in the TCRdb table, and some are missing; sequencing was by immunoSEQ multiplex PCR. The sample has some 92,000 clones; about nine tenths are singletons. About this clone itself: The antigen is not known.

CDR1 and CDR2 (germline): SNHLY, FYNNEI. After removal of 10 bases from V and 0 bases from J, the junction contained 4 bases not matched to a gene. The CDR3 is 13 residues long. The TCR sequence derives from an adult in good health. This sequence joins TRBV2 and TRBJ1-1; 8 positions agree with TRBD1. The sample here was peripheral blood, taken on day 0 of AZD1222 vaccination. The CDR3 DNA reads as TGTGCCACCGACAGGGGCATGAACACTGAAGCTTTCTTT. Translation gives CATDRGMNTEAFF.